The 18 T cell receptor beta chains listed next were all sequenced from one sample in a study of blood T cell repertoires in COVID-19. Repertoires were generated with immunoSEQ multiplex PCR, while TCRdb's copy carries only in-frame clones and drops some. The data hold 310,000 or so clones, with roughly 87% observed a single time. Sequencing was performed on peripheral blood. The receptors come from a woman aged 45-60 years who had recovered from COVID-19.

The rearrangement joins TRBV7-3 to TRBJ2-3, with TRBD2 matching over 8 bases. Per germline, CDR1 SGHTA and CDR2 FQGTGA. Losses at the gene ends were 5 bases for V and 0 bases for J; bases not matched to a gene: 1. This CDR3 has 14 amino acids. As DNA, the CDR3 is TGTGCCAGCAGCCGGGGGGGTAGCACAGATACGCAGTATTTT. Protein sequence: CASSRGGSTDTQYF.

J is TRBJ2-5 and V is TRBV6-5; D perhaps matches TRBD2 (6 bases). Germline V lookup: CDR1 MNHEY, CDR2 SVGAGI. The length of the CDR3 is 13 residues. Trimming removed 6 bases at V and 1 base at J, with 9 bases between. CDR3 region: CASRDYFQETQYF. DNA of the CDR3: TGTGCCAGCAGGGACTACTTCCAAGAGACCCAGTACTTC.

The chain employs TRBV9 and TRBJ1-5; D perhaps matches TRBD1 (6 bases). Per germline, CDR1 SGDLS and CDR2 YYNGEE. This CDR3 is 15 amino acids long. Deletions cut 0 bases from V and 4 bases from J, with 11 bases between. CDR3 sequence reads: CASSVDGQLNQPQHF. The CDR3 bases are TGTGCCAGCAGCGTAGACGGACAGCTTAATCAGCCCCAGCATTTT. The full variable domain, rest sourced from reference TRBV9 and TRBJ1-5, is DSGVTQTPKHLITATGQRVTLRCSPRSGDLSVYWYQQSLDQGLQFLIQYYNGEERAKGNILERFSAQQFPDLHSELNLSSLELGDSALYFCASSVDGQLNQPQHFGDGTRLSIL.

The genes are TRBV27 and TRBJ2-7; the match to TRBD2 covers 10 bases. J was trimmed by 3 bases and V by 5 bases; bases with no gene match: 4. Germline V gene data show CDR1 as MNHEY and CDR2 as SMNVEV (reference sequence). The CDR3 loop spans 14 amino acids. This CDR3 reads CASSPGLARYEQYF. CDR3 sequence (DNA): TGTGCCAGCAGTCCGGGACTAGCGCGCTACGAGCAGTACTTC.

Concerning this clone itself: This sample includes further DNA sequences coding for the same CDR3. V is TRBV6-2 or TRBV6-3 and J is TRBJ2-3, with a weak D call TRBD2 (5 bases). Trimming left V 6 bases short and J 0 bases short, with 10 bases between. In germline, CDR1 is MNHEY, CDR2 SVGEGT. The CDR3 runs 14 residues. The chain's CDR3 is CASSSGLSTDTQYF. CDR3 in DNA: TGTGCCAGCAGCTCAGGACTGAGCACAGATACGCAGTATTTT.

V and J are TRBV4-2 and TRBJ2-1; weak D call: TRBD2 (6 bases). CDR3 size: 19 residues. V was cut by 0 bases and J by 7 bases, with 25 bases left in between. The germline gives CDR1 LGHNA, CDR2 YNFKEQ. This CDR3 is CASSQDWSGGNGMANEQFF. As DNA, the CDR3 is TGTGCCAGCAGCCAAGATTGGTCTGGCGGGAATGGGATGGCGAATGAGCAGTTCTTC.

This clone appeared once. The rearrangement uses TRBV28 and TRBJ2-1; the D is unclear. Trimming shortened V by 1 base and J by 0 bases, and 7 bases separated the two germline ends. The CDR3 covers 15 residues. Germline lookup yields CDR1 MDHEN and CDR2 SYDVKM. The CDR3 bases are TGTGCCAGCAGTTTATTGGAGAGCTCCTACAATGAGCAGTTCTTC. Encoded protein: CASSLLESSYNEQFF.

J is TRBJ1-4 and V is TRBV29-1; the D is unclear. The CDR3 extends over 13 amino acids. V dropped 6 bases and J dropped 4 bases, with 12 bases sitting between them. Germline V lookup: CDR1 SQVTM, CDR2 ANQGSEA. CDR3 nucleotides: TGCAGCGTCCTAGACGGTTATAATGAAAAACTGTTTTTT. Residues: CSVLDGYNEKLFF.

The rearrangement links TRBV6-5 to TRBJ1-2, with a tentative D call TRBD1 (5 bases). V was trimmed by 0 bases and J by 6 bases, leaving 8 bases between them. The CDR3 is 13 residues long. CDR1 MNHEY and CDR2 SVGAGI come from the germline V gene. The CDR3 here is CASSYSGENGYTF. The CDR3 nucleotides read TGTGCCAGCAGTTACTCAGGGGAAAATGGCTACACCTTC.

This sequence joins TRBV9 and TRBJ2-7; 10 positions agree with TRBD1. CDR3 length equals 15 residues. Germline CDR1 is SGDLS and CDR2 is YYNGEE. V dropped 4 bases and J dropped 5; count of bases not matched to a gene: 9. The CDR3, as DNA: TGTGCCAGCAGCCCCTGGGGGACAGGGGTGGACGAGCAGTACTTC. Its protein is CASSPWGTGVDEQYF.

This chain connects TRBV24-1 to TRBJ2-1, with TRBD2 matching 13 bases. Germline V CDR1 and CDR2: KGHDR, SFDVKD. V was pared by 2 bases and J by 4 bases, with 4 bases of the junction left unmatched. The CDR3 length is 17 residues. The CDR3 protein is CATSDSGTSGTYNEQFF. As DNA, the CDR3 is TGTGCCACCAGTGATTCCGGGACTAGCGGGACGTACAATGAGCAGTTCTTC.

CDR3 sequence reads: CASSVAMQGKGTEAFF. Written as DNA, the CDR3 is TGTGCCAGCAGCGTAGCTATGCAGGGGAAGGGCACTGAAGCTTTCTTT. The chain has TRBV9 and TRBJ1-1; possibly TRBD1 for D (6 bases). The CDR3 runs to 16 residues. Germline CDR1 SGDLS, CDR2 YYNGEE. With 0 bases removed from V and 4 bases from J, the gap between germline ends came to 16 bases.

The chain is built from TRBV7-2 and TRBJ2-7, with TRBD2 matching over 14 bases. J was trimmed by 6 bases and V by 4 bases; bases with no gene match: 5. The CDR3 is made up of 15 amino acids. Per germline, CDR1 SGHTA and CDR2 FQGNSA. The CDR3, as DNA: TGTGCCAGCAGCTACGGGACTAGCGGGGGAACCGAGCAGTACTTC. Translation: CASSYGTSGGTEQYF.

V and J are TRBV5-8 and TRBJ1-2, with 8 bases aligning to TRBD1. Losses at the gene ends were 0 bases for V and 2 bases for J; bases not matched to a gene: 9. The CDR3 length is 17 residues. From germline, CDR1 is SGHTS and CDR2 YDEGEE. The chain's CDR3 is CASSLGTGFEYNYGYTF. In DNA form, the CDR3 reads TGTGCCAGCAGCTTGGGGACAGGGTTCGAATACAACTATGGCTACACCTTC.

This chain uses TRBV25-1 with TRBJ1-3; D is ambiguous. The CDR3 has 17 residues. Per the germline V gene, CDR1 is MGHDK and CDR2 is SYGVNS. Trimming cost V 2 bases and J 0 bases, with 14 bases left between them. CDR3 DNA: TGTGCCAGCAGTGAACGAGGGCCCCTCCCCTCTGGAAACACCATATATTTT. Its protein product is CASSERGPLPSGNTIYF.

The chain joins TRBV15 to TRBJ2-1, with 7 bases fitting TRBD2. With V trimmed by 0 bases and J by 6 bases, 5 bases remained unmatched. Germline V lookup: CDR1 LNHNV, CDR2 YYDKDF (reference sequence). The CDR3 is 15 amino acids. CDR3 sequence reads: CATSRESRLANEQFF. CDR3 in DNA: TGTGCCACCAGCAGAGAATCAAGACTAGCCAATGAGCAGTTCTTC. The variable domain in full, with the rest retrieved from reference TRBV15 and TRBJ2-1, is DAMVIQNPRYQVTQFGKPVTLSCSQTLNHNVMYWYQQKSSQAPKLLFHYYDKDFNNEADTPDNFQSRRPNTSFCFLDIRSPGLGDTAMYLCATSRESRLANEQFFGPGTRLTVL.

This chain links TRBV30 with TRBJ1-1; 7 nucleotides line up with TRBD1. With V trimmed by 2 bases and J by 11 bases, 8 bases remained unmatched. Germline V gives CDR1 GTSNPN, CDR2 SVGIG (reference sequence). The CDR3 has 12 residues. CDR3 sequence reads: CAWSRGPLWAFF. In DNA form, the CDR3 reads TGTGCCTGGAGTAGGGGGCCGCTGTGGGCTTTCTTT.

This chain links TRBV5-5 with TRBJ1-5, with D unresolved. Trimming pared 4 bases from V and 3 bases from J, leaving 8 bases between. CDR1 and CDR2 from the germline V gene are SGHKS and YYEKEE (reference sequence). This CDR3 has 13 amino acids. The CDR3 region has the DNA TGTGCCAGCAGCCGCAGCGCCAATCAGCCCCAGCATTTT. Its protein product is CASSRSANQPQHF.